Following are 32 T cell receptor beta chains from one sample sequenced in a study of vaccination and CD4 T cells after COVID-19. The treatment is: roughly 10-day PBMC culture with coronavirus spike peptide pools or control peptides (ViraFEST assay). Their target antigens are unknown. Scientists ran DNA taken from cultured CD4+ T cells through the Oncomine TCR Beta short-read assay for sequencing. TCRdb reprocessed the PCR reads via MiXCR and lists one record per CDR3 protein. The sample includes about 20,000 distinct CDR3 sequences, approximately 70% of them seen just once. What was sequenced was CD4+ T cells from blood, cultured in vitro. Source of these receptors: a human donor who had recovered from COVID-19.

The chain links TRBV6-5 to TRBJ2-5; TRBD2 matches at 7 bases. There are 15 residues in the CDR3. Germline V gives CDR1 MNHEY, CDR2 SVGAGI. The J segment lost 2 bases and the V segment lost 0 bases, leaving 3 bases of the junction unmatched. CDR3 region: CASSYSGGSQETQYF. The CDR3 DNA reads TGTGCCAGCAGTTACTCCGGGGGGTCTCAAGAGACCCAGTACTTC.

This clonotype has just a few counts. The rearrangement uses TRBV15 and TRBJ1-2; D ambiguous. The CDR3 spans 16 residues. V was pared by 1 base and J by 0 bases, with 12 bases between. Germline V lookup: CDR1 LNHNV, CDR2 YYDKDF (reference sequence). The CDR3 spells CATSRGRKAPNYGYTF. The CDR3 DNA is TGTGCCACCAGCAGAGGGAGGAAGGCCCCTAACTATGGCTACACCTTC.

This rearrangement joins TRBV2 to TRBJ1-6, with D unresolved. Trimming took 9 bases from V and 11 from J, leaving 17 bases between them. The CDR3 runs to 13 residues. The V gene's germline CDR1 is SNHLY and CDR2 FYNNEI. The CDR3 DNA sequence: TGTGCCAGTATAGGAGGGAACAATCCACCCCTCCACTTT. Translating gives CASIGGNNPPLHF.

V is TRBV7-8 and J is TRBJ2-7; possible D gene TRBD2, 6 bases. The CDR3 is 15 residues long. V was pared by 5 bases and J by 0 bases, with 14 bases between. Germline CDR1 reads SGHVS; CDR2 reads FQNEAQ. The CDR3 sequence: CASSREGLLSYEQYF. For the CDR3, the DNA is TGTGCCAGCAGCCGAGAGGGACTTCTCTCCTACGAGCAGTACTTC.

This rearrangement joins TRBV7-7 to TRBJ2-5; 7 nucleotides line up with TRBD2. The V gene's germline CDR1 is SSHAT and CDR2 FNYEAQ (reference sequence). Losses at the gene ends were 1 base for V and 7 bases for J; bases not matched to a gene: 6. The CDR3 covers 14 residues. CDR3 sequence: CASSLGPTGGTQYF. CDR3 coding DNA: TGTGCCAGCAGCTTAGGGCCCACGGGGGGGACCCAGTACTTC.

The rearrangement links TRBV20-1 to TRBJ2-2; TRBD1 might be the D (6 bases). Germline lookup yields CDR1 DFQATT and CDR2 SNEGSKA (reference sequence). The CDR3 contains 14 residues. Between the trimmed V and J ends, which lost 6 bases and 7 bases, there was a span of 18 bases. This CDR3 is CSAPRDQGIGELFF. As DNA, the CDR3 is TGCAGTGCCCCCCGGGATCAGGGGATCGGGGAGCTGTTTTTT.

This clonotype was detected a few times. The V gene is TRBV7-9, the J gene TRBJ1-3; 7 bases fit TRBD1. The V segment lost 3 bases and the J segment 0 bases; nucleotides outside the gene matches: 5. The CDR3 is 16 amino acids. Germline values: CDR1 SEHNR, CDR2 FQNEAQ (reference sequence). CDR3 in amino acids: CASSLRDSRSGNTIYF. The CDR3 DNA reads as TGTGCCAGCAGCTTGCGGGACAGTCGCTCTGGAAACACCATATATTTT. The full variable domain, completed using reference TRBV7-9 and TRBJ1-3, is DTGVSQNPRHKITKRGQNVTFRCDPISEHNRLYWYRQTLGQGPEFLTYFQNEAQLEKSRLLSDRFSAERPKGSFSTLEIQRTEQGDSAMYLCASSLRDSRSGNTIYFGEGSWLTVV.

The V gene is TRBV4-1, the J gene TRBJ2-1; D gene unclear. CDR1 MGHRA and CDR2 YSYEKL come from the germline V gene. V dropped 1 base and J dropped 6 bases, with 7 bases sitting between them. This CDR3 is 13 amino acids long. The CDR3 region has the DNA TGCGCCAGCAGCCAAGCGAGGTCCAATGAGCAGTTCTTC. It specifies CASSQARSNEQFF.

The chain joins TRBV7-9 to TRBJ1-2; 10 bases agree with TRBD1. Germline V gives CDR1 SEHNR, CDR2 FQNEAQ (reference sequence). Germline trimming cut 6 bases from V and 7 bases from J; bases unmatched to any gene: 5. This CDR3 is built from 13 residues. In nucleotides, the CDR3 is TGTGCCAGCAGTAAGGGACAGGGGCCTGGCTACACCTTC. It encodes CASSKGQGPGYTF.

V gene TRBV20-1 combines with J gene TRBJ2-7; D tentatively fits TRBD1 or TRBD2 (7 bases each). Germline V lookup: CDR1 DFQATT, CDR2 SNEGSKA (reference sequence). The CDR3 totals 14 residues. Trimming removed 3 bases from V and 6 bases from J, with 18 bases in between. The CDR3 loop reads CSASMTGRDGEQYF. Written as DNA, the CDR3 is TGCAGTGCTAGTATGACAGGGAGGGACGGCGAGCAGTACTTC.

Only a few counts were recorded for this clonotype. The chain joins TRBV7-2 to TRBJ1-6; no clear D gene. CDR1 is SGHTA, CDR2 FQGNSA, per germline. The V and J ends lost 1 base and 12 bases respectively, with 7 bases between them. This CDR3 has 12 amino acids. The CDR3 is CASSLVGLPLHF. The CDR3 DNA sequence: TGTGCCAGCAGCTTAGTTGGATTACCCCTCCACTTT.

V and J are TRBV6-1 and TRBJ1-4, with 8 bases matching TRBD1. V gave up 5 bases and J gave up 8 bases; unmatched junction bases: 10. The CDR3 extends over 15 amino acids. The V gene's germline CDR1 is MNHNS and CDR2 SASEGT. The CDR3, as DNA: TGTGCCAGCAGTCTGCGCACAGGGGGATACGAAAAACTGTTTTTT. This sequence encodes CASSLRTGGYEKLFF.

The chain uses TRBV20-1 and TRBJ1-3, with D hard to call. The V gene's germline CDR1 is DFQATT and CDR2 SNEGSKA (reference sequence). Trimming removed 2 bases at V and 0 bases at J, with 8 bases between. This CDR3 region has 14 residues. CDR3 bases: TGCAGTGCTAGACTGCCGGTCTCTGGAAACACCATATATTTT. Protein: CSARLPVSGNTIYF.

This clonotype has just a few counts. The chain combines TRBV20-1 with TRBJ2-5, with 11 bases aligning to TRBD2. V gave up 6 bases and J gave up 9 bases; unmatched junction bases: 12. The CDR3 length is 14 residues. The V gene's germline CDR1 is DFQATT and CDR2 SNEGSKA (reference sequence). CDR3 DNA sequence: TGCAGTGCAAGACTAGCGGGAAGACTGGGGGCCCAGTACTTC. This translates into CSARLAGRLGAQYF.

This chain links TRBV29-1 with TRBJ2-1, with TRBD2 identical over 13 bases. This CDR3 has 13 amino acids. The V and J ends lost 7 bases and 7 bases, in that order; junction bases with no gene match: 4. Germline CDR1 is SQVTM and CDR2 is ANQGSEA. The CDR3 region has the DNA TGCAGCGGGACTAGCGGGAGAGGGAATGAGCAGTTCTTC. Translated: CSGTSGRGNEQFF.

CDR3 residues: CASSQDRVGNTIYF. CDR3 sequence (DNA): TGCGCCAGCAGCCAAGACAGGGTTGGAAACACCATATATTTT. The chain recombines TRBV4-3 with TRBJ1-3, with a weak D call TRBD1 (5 bases). CDR1 is LGHNA, CDR2 YSLEER, per germline. This CDR3 contains 14 residues. The V and J ends lost 0 bases and 3 bases respectively, with 6 bases between them.

The J gene is TRBJ2-2, the V gene TRBV21-1; the table gives TRBD1 as D, unverified against the DNA. TRBV21-1 is reported as a pseudogene. The length of the CDR3 is 18 residues. CDR3 residues: CASSNVPTRGHCTGELFF. The CDR3, as DNA: TGTGCCAGCAGCAATGTCCCGACCAGGGGGCATTGCACCGGGGAGCTGTTTTTT.

The chain couples TRBV7-2 to TRBJ1-3; D is unclear. V lost 2 bases and J 8 bases, leaving 10 bases between the germline ends. This CDR3 spans 13 amino acids. Germline CDR1 reads SGHTA; CDR2 reads FQGNSA. The CDR3 protein is CASSLPGIHTIYF. Written as DNA, the CDR3 is TGTGCCAGCAGCTTACCGGGGATCCACACCATATATTTT.

The chain recombines TRBV7-8 with TRBJ2-5, with D possibly called TRBD1 or TRBD2 (5 bases each). CDR1 is SGHVS and CDR2 is FQNEAQ in the germline V gene. The CDR3 extends over 14 amino acids. V lost 5 bases and J 2 bases, leaving 12 bases between the germline ends. The CDR3 here is CASSVYGTQETQYF. The CDR3 nucleotides are TGTGCCAGCAGCGTATACGGGACGCAAGAGACCCAGTACTTC.

This chain uses TRBV7-2 with TRBJ2-2; D is unresolved. Trimming left V 4 bases short and J 0 bases short, with 6 bases between. The CDR3 contains 14 residues. CDR1 and CDR2 from the germline V gene are SGHTA and FQGNSA. CDR3 protein: CASSSYTNTGELFF. CDR3 DNA sequence: TGTGCCAGCAGCTCCTACACGAACACCGGGGAGCTGTTTTTT. Looking up the rest from reference TRBV7-2 and TRBJ2-2 gives the full variable domain: GAGVSQSPSNKVTEKGKDVELRCDPISGHTALYWYRQSLGQGLEFLIYFQGNSAPDKSGLPSDRFSAERTGGSVSTLTIQRTQQEDSAVYLCASSSYTNTGELFFGEGSRLTVL.

The chain links TRBV20-1 to TRBJ2-3; D is ambiguous. There are 14 residues in the CDR3. Trimming took 4 bases from V and 2 from J, leaving 13 bases between them. Germline CDR1 reads DFQATT; CDR2 reads SNEGSKA (reference sequence). The CDR3 sequence: CSAKVVTATDTQYF. The CDR3, as DNA: TGCAGTGCTAAAGTAGTCACCGCCACAGATACGCAGTATTTT.

The chain carries TRBV15 and TRBJ2-1; perhaps TRBD2 as D (5 bases). This CDR3 spans 14 amino acids. Germline lookup yields CDR1 LNHNV and CDR2 YYDKDF (reference sequence). V lost 3 bases and J lost 1, with 7 bases in between. The CDR3 sequence is CATSRRASYNEQFF. CDR3 sequence (DNA): TGTGCCACCAGCAGGAGGGCTTCCTACAATGAGCAGTTCTTC.

The chain recombines TRBV6-1 with TRBJ2-2, with 11 bases fitting TRBD2. Germline V gene data show CDR1 as MNHNS and CDR2 as SASEGT. V gave up 6 bases and J gave up 5 bases; unmatched junction bases: 2. This CDR3 spans 14 amino acids. CDR3 protein: CASRGLAGTGELFF. CDR3 nucleotide sequence: TGTGCCAGCAGAGGACTAGCGGGTACCGGGGAGCTGTTTTTT.

The sample holds a few counts of this clonotype. This rearrangement joins TRBV15 to TRBJ1-1; D is unresolved. The germline CDR1 and CDR2 sequences are LNHNV and YYDKDF (reference sequence). V was clipped by 6 bases and J by 5 bases, with 16 bases between them. This CDR3 region has 14 residues. CDR3 in DNA: TGTGCCACCAGACGACAAGTGGGAGCGACTGAAGCTTTCTTT. Its translation is CATRRQVGATEAFF.

V gene TRBV2 combines with J gene TRBJ1-2; TRBD1 matches at 7 bases. The CDR3 runs to 14 residues. V was clipped by 5 bases and J by 4 bases; unmatched bases: 7. Germline V gives CDR1 SNHLY, CDR2 FYNNEI. CDR3 protein: CASSSTGASYGYTF. The CDR3 bases are TGTGCCAGCAGTTCTACAGGGGCCAGCTATGGCTACACCTTC.

In nucleotides, the CDR3 is TGTGCCAGCAGTGGGCAGGGGGCCGGCGAGCAGTACTTC. This sequence encodes CASSGQGAGEQYF. V is TRBV2 and J is TRBJ2-7; 8 bases match TRBD1. Germline V gene lookup returns CDR1 SNHLY and CDR2 FYNNEI. The CDR3 contains 13 residues. V dropped 4 bases and J dropped 6; count of bases not matched to a gene: 5.

The rearrangement links TRBV6-2 or TRBV6-3 to TRBJ2-3; unclear D gene. The length of the CDR3 is 17 residues. With 6 bases removed from V and 1 base from J, the gap between germline ends came to 20 bases. Germline V gene data show CDR1 as MNHEY and CDR2 as SVGEGT. The CDR3 sequence: CASSLRHVLVGTDTQYF. CDR3 bases: TGTGCCAGCAGCCTACGACACGTCCTAGTGGGCACAGATACGCAGTATTTT.

The CDR3 sequence: CAISTGSAGYTF. CDR3 bases: TGTGCCATCTCGACAGGGAGCGCTGGCTACACCTTC. This rearrangement joins TRBV2 to TRBJ1-2; 7 bases agree with TRBD1. The CDR3 loop spans 12 amino acids. V shed 10 bases, J shed 7 bases, and the junction held 9 bases outside the gene matches. CDR1 SNHLY and CDR2 FYNNEI come from the germline V gene. Based on the CDR3 plus reference TRBV2 and TRBJ1-2, the full variable domain is EPEVTQTPSHQVTQMGQEVILRCVPISNHLYFYWYRQILGQKVEFLVSFYNNEISEKSEIFDDQFSVERPDGSNFTLKIRSTKLEDSAMYFCAISTGSAGYTFGSGTRLTVV.

This sequence joins TRBV6-2 or TRBV6-3 and TRBJ2-5; D is unresolved. The germline gives CDR1 MNHEY, CDR2 SVGEGT. V was trimmed by 7 bases and J by 0 bases, leaving 3 bases between them. The CDR3 covers 11 residues. The DNA of the CDR3 is TGTGCCAGCACCTACCAAGAGACCCAGTACTTC. This gives the protein CASTYQETQYF.

The chain is built from TRBV5-4 and TRBJ1-2; D might be TRBD1 (6 bases). The germline V and J ends were trimmed by 7 bases and 8 bases, with 24 bases remaining between them. CDR1 and CDR2 from the germline V gene are SGHNT and YYREEE (reference sequence). The CDR3 has 15 amino acids. This CDR3 is CASRGGEPGSGGYTF. The CDR3 DNA sequence: TGTGCCAGCCGGGGGGGCGAGCCCGGGTCGGGCGGCTACACCTTC.

The rearrangement links TRBV4-3 to TRBJ1-6, with TRBD1 matching 7 bases. Germline-derived CDR1 and CDR2 are LGHNA and YSLEER. The CDR3 has 20 amino acids. Trimming at V came to 4 bases and at J to 5 bases, leaving 20 bases not matched to a gene. The CDR3 bases are TGCGCCAGCAGCCCCTCGACAGGGAAGTTCCCCCTTCTCGATAATTCACCCCTCCACTTT. Translation gives CASSPSTGKFPLLDNSPLHF.

The chain combines TRBV10-1 with TRBJ1-5; D unclear. The CDR3 is made up of 14 amino acids. The germline gives CDR1 WNHNN, CDR2 SYGVQD (reference sequence). V was clipped by 6 bases and J by 9 bases, with 18 bases between them. The CDR3 region has the DNA TGCGCCAGCAGCCGCCGGACGGATTCATCGCCCCAGCATTTT. Its translation is CASSRRTDSSPQHF.